This T cell receptor beta chain was identified in a study of blood T cell repertoires in COVID-19. Study context: Nucleic acid was either cDNA or gDNA, and it came from T cells, B-cell-depleted T cells, or PBMCs.

Trimming cost V 3 bases and J 1 base, with 10 bases left between them. Germline lookup yields CDR1 MNHNY and CDR2 SVGAGI (reference sequence). This CDR3 comprises 15 residues. At least ten counts were recorded for this clone. Profiled with immunoSEQ multiplex PCR; TCRdb holds only in-frame clones, not every one. The top ten hold over 2% of the sample, which has 200,000 to 250,000 clones, approximately 85% seen once. V is TRBV6-6 and J is TRBJ1-5; possibly TRBD1 for D (6 bases). The TCR comes from a woman in her 70s with COVID-19, enrolled during active disease. Sequenced input: peripheral blood. This CDR3 reads CASSYKGVSNQPQHF. CDR3 DNA sequence: TGTGCCAGCAGTTATAAGGGGGTGAGCAATCAGCCCCAGCATTTT.